The 32 T cell receptor beta chains reported below all come from one sample, sequenced in a study of beta chain features in type 1 diabetes. The authors reverse transcribed all of the isolated RNA, so sequencing captured expressed TCRB transcripts. Clones were sequenced by immunoSEQ multiplex PCR, and TCRdb holds only the in-frame ones, with some missing. This table holds fewer than 650,000 clones, roughly a sixth found once. The sample consisted of naive CD4+ T cells from blood. These receptors were obtained from a man aged 18 to 29 in good health.

V is TRBV5-4 and J is TRBJ2-6, with D uncertain. The CDR3 totals 13 residues. Trimming took 9 bases from V and 2 from J, leaving 9 bases between them. Germline-derived CDR1 and CDR2 are SGHNT and YYREEE (reference sequence). CDR3 protein: CATLLTGANVLTF. DNA of the CDR3: TGTGCCACACTTTTGACTGGGGCCAACGTCCTGACTTTC.

The chain has TRBV4-1 and TRBJ1-1; D gene uncertain. The CDR3 loop spans 16 amino acids. Germline V lookup: CDR1 MGHRA, CDR2 YSYEKL. Trimming shortened V by 3 bases and J by 1 base, and 15 bases separated the two germline ends. CDR3: CASSHIGFTSNTEAFF. In DNA form, the CDR3 reads TGCGCCAGCAGCCATATAGGGTTCACCTCGAACACTGAAGCTTTCTTT.

The chain couples TRBV4-3 to TRBJ2-4; D is undetermined. This CDR3 region has 15 residues. Germline CDR1 and CDR2: LGHNA and YSLEER. V dropped 1 base and J dropped 1 base, with 8 bases sitting between them. Written as DNA, the CDR3 is TGCGCCAGCAGCCAAGTTGGGGTGGCCAAAAACATTCAGTACTTC. Amino acids: CASSQVGVAKNIQYF.

The table lists this clone with a few counts. J is TRBJ1-1 and V is TRBV28, with D unclear. The CDR3 is 13 residues long. The V end lost 3 bases, the J end lost 0 bases, and 5 bases lay between the germline ends. The germline V gene encodes CDR1 MDHEN and CDR2 SYDVKM. The DNA of the CDR3 is TGTGCCAGCAGTTTCCCCCTGAACACTGAAGCTTTCTTT. It yields the protein CASSFPLNTEAFF.

The chain is built from TRBV11-1 and TRBJ1-4; 8 nucleotides line up with TRBD1. Germline V gene sequence: CDR1 SGHAT, CDR2 FQDESV (reference sequence). The CDR3 contains 15 residues. Trimming cost V 4 bases and J 1 base; bases outside gene matches: 2. Written as DNA, the CDR3 is TGTGCCAGCAGCTCCGACAGGGGAACTAATGAAAAACTGTTTTTT. Amino acids: CASSSDRGTNEKLFF.

This clone turned up a few times. The chain employs TRBV5-1 and TRBJ2-5; 8 bases are shared with TRBD2. The CDR3 is made up of 15 amino acids. Germline V gives CDR1 SGHRS, CDR2 YFSETQ. Unmatched junction bases numbered 4, after V lost 1 base and J lost 2 bases. The CDR3 reads CASSLPGGPQETQYF. CDR3 DNA: TGCGCCAGCAGCTTGCCGGGAGGGCCTCAAGAGACCCAGTACTTC.

In DNA form, the CDR3 reads TGTGCCAGCAGTGACTCAGGGTTAGCCTACAATGAGCAGTTCTTC. Translating gives CASSDSGLAYNEQFF. The chain employs TRBV27 and TRBJ2-1, with D possibly being TRBD1 (5 bases). V was shortened by 5 bases and J by 2 bases, with 13 bases between the two germline ends. Germline V gives CDR1 MNHEY, CDR2 SMNVEV (reference sequence). The CDR3 contains 15 residues.

The rearrangement joins TRBV5-1 to TRBJ2-3, with D perhaps assigned TRBD1 or TRBD2 (5 bases each). Germline CDR1 and CDR2: SGHRS and YFSETQ. The CDR3 is 16 residues long. Trimming pared 3 bases from V and 2 bases from J, leaving 16 bases between. CDR3 in DNA: TGCGCCAGCAGCTCCCCTGAAGAGGGGAACACAGATACGCAGTATTTT. It encodes CASSSPEEGNTDTQYF.

In its sample, this clone was seen a few times. The chain is built from TRBV7-9 and TRBJ1-2; tentatively, D is TRBD1 (6 bases). V was cut by 5 bases and J by 7 bases, with 17 bases left in between. Germline V gene sequence: CDR1 SEHNR, CDR2 FQNEAQ (reference sequence). CDR3 length: 14 amino acids. Here the CDR3 reads CASSDAYRVSGYTF. The CDR3 DNA reads as TGTGCCAGCAGCGACGCATACAGGGTGTCTGGCTACACCTTC.

CDR3 DNA: TGCGCCAGCAGCCACCTCGGACCCACTGAGCAGTTCTTC. As protein: CASSHLGPTEQFF. The chain links TRBV4-1 to TRBJ2-1, with no clear D. Per the germline V gene, CDR1 is MGHRA and CDR2 is YSYEKL. The CDR3 is 13 amino acids. Trimming stripped 3 bases from V and 9 bases from J, with 12 bases between.

This chain uses TRBV28 with TRBJ2-5; possibly TRBD2 for D (6 bases). The last part of the DNA fits TRBJ2-7 better; the J call may be wrong. There are 12 residues in the CDR3. The germline gives CDR1 MDHEN, CDR2 SYDVKM. Here the CDR3 DNA reads TGTGCCAGCAGTCGCGGGACCTACGAGCAGTACTTC. Translated: CASSRGTYEQYF.

This clone was counted a few times. The V call is TRBV10-3, the J call TRBJ1-5, with D tentatively TRBD1 (5 bases). The V and J ends lost 6 bases and 0 bases respectively, with 9 bases between them. Germline lookup yields CDR1 ENHRY and CDR2 SYGVKD. This CDR3 spans 14 amino acids. The CDR3: CAIRGGNSNQPQHF. The CDR3 DNA follows: TGTGCCATCAGGGGGGGGAATAGCAATCAGCCCCAGCATTTT.

The rearrangement links TRBV29-1 to TRBJ1-1; D unclear. CDR3 length: 14 residues. CDR1 and CDR2 from the germline V gene are SQVTM and ANQGSEA. V was trimmed by 7 bases and J by 2 bases, leaving 17 bases between them. The CDR3 is CSALLNRGNTEAFF. CDR3 nucleotide sequence: TGCAGCGCTTTATTAAACCGGGGAAACACTGAAGCTTTCTTT.

This rearrangement joins TRBV19 to TRBJ1-2; D gene uncertain. This CDR3 contains 14 residues. Trimming pared 1 base from V and 4 bases from J, leaving 10 bases between. The germline V gene has CDR1 LNHDA and CDR2 SQIVND (reference sequence). The chain's CDR3 is CASSIGGSFYGYTF. CDR3 DNA sequence: TGTGCCAGTAGTATAGGAGGCAGCTTCTATGGCTACACCTTC.

This clone was counted a few times. The rearrangement uses TRBV30 and TRBJ2-3, with 12 nucleotides matching TRBD2. V shed 2 bases, J shed 1 base, and the junction held 7 bases outside the gene matches. The CDR3 spans 17 residues. Germline assignment: CDR1 GTSNPN and CDR2 SVGIG (reference sequence). CDR3 in DNA: TGTGCCTGGAGTTTTATACGGACTAGCGGGGGCACAGATACGCAGTATTTT. Its translation is CAWSFIRTSGGTDTQYF.

The genes are TRBV5-1 and TRBJ1-2; D unresolved. This CDR3 has 12 amino acids. Trimming shortened V by 0 bases and J by 10 bases, and 10 bases separated the two germline ends. The germline V gene encodes CDR1 SGHRS and CDR2 YFSETQ. The CDR3 is CASSLADVHYTF. The CDR3, as DNA: TGCGCCAGCAGCTTGGCCGACGTCCACTACACCTTC.

This clone was recorded a few times. The CDR3 nucleotides read TGTGCCAGCAATGCACAGGGAATGGACACTGAAGCTTTCTTT. It is translated as CASNAQGMDTEAFF. V gene TRBV2 combines with J gene TRBJ1-1; D possibly corresponds to TRBD1 (6 bases). The CDR3 runs 14 residues. Trimming pared 7 bases from V and 3 bases from J, leaving 15 bases between. Germline CDR1 reads SNHLY; CDR2 reads FYNNEI.

The V call is TRBV4-1, the J call TRBJ1-3; D ambiguous. The CDR3 consists of 14 residues. The V gene's germline CDR1 is MGHRA and CDR2 YSYEKL. The ends were cut back, 0 bases at V and 2 bases at J, with 5 bases in the middle. CDR3 in DNA: TGCGCCAGCAGCCAAGATTGGACTGGAAACACCATATATTTT. It specifies CASSQDWTGNTIYF.

This clone was found a few times. CDR3 protein: CASSLGDATGELFF. The DNA of the CDR3 is TGTGCCAGCAGCTTAGGTGATGCCACCGGGGAGCTGTTTTTT. The chain uses TRBV11-3 and TRBJ2-2; D gene ambiguous. This CDR3 region has 14 residues. V was pared by 1 base and J by 4 bases, with 7 bases between. The germline CDR1 and CDR2 sequences are SGHNT and YENEEA. Drawing the rest from reference TRBV11-3 and TRBJ2-2, the complete variable domain is EAGVVQSPRYKIIEKKQPVAFWCNPISGHNTLYWYLQNLGQGPELLIRYENEEAVDDSQLPKDRFSAERLKGVDSTLKIQPAELGDSAVYLCASSLGDATGELFFGEGSRLTVL.

This rearrangement joins TRBV9 to TRBJ2-1; D not resolved. V lost 0 bases and J 9 bases, leaving 7 bases between the germline ends. The CDR3 contains 12 residues. Germline CDR1 SGDLS, CDR2 YYNGEE. The DNA for the CDR3 is TGTGCCAGCAGCGTAGTTTTCGGTGAGCAGTTCTTC. Translating gives CASSVVFGEQFF.

Only a few counts were recorded for this clone. In DNA, the CDR3 is TGTGCCAGCAGCCTTGACAGGGCATGGGAGACCCAGTACTTC. It is translated as CASSLDRAWETQYF. This chain joins TRBV9 and TRBJ2-5; 7 nucleotides align to TRBD1. The CDR3 is made up of 14 amino acids. Germline CDR1 is SGDLS and CDR2 is YYNGEE. Trimming cost V 4 bases and J 5 bases; bases outside gene matches: 8.

This clone was counted only a few times. The chain is built from TRBV28 and TRBJ1-6; D gene unclear. The germline gives CDR1 MDHEN, CDR2 SYDVKM. The CDR3 length is 11 residues. V shed 3 bases and J shed 8 bases, with 2 bases lying between them. Written as DNA, the CDR3 is TGTGCCAGCAGTTTCTATTCACCCCTCCACTTT. It yields the protein CASSFYSPLHF.

The chain joins TRBV5-4 to TRBJ1-1, with D unresolved. The germline CDR1 and CDR2 sequences are SGHNT and YYREEE (reference sequence). V was pared by 0 bases and J by 0 bases, with 6 bases between. This CDR3 is 14 amino acids long. In nucleotides, the CDR3 is TGTGCCAGCAGCTTGGGTGGTATGAACACTGAAGCTTTCTTT. The encoded protein is CASSLGGMNTEAFF.

This clone was observed a handful of times. The chain has TRBV15 and TRBJ1-1; D ambiguous. The CDR3 totals 13 residues. Trimming removed 3 bases from V and 4 bases from J, with 9 bases in between. Per the germline V gene, CDR1 is LNHNV and CDR2 is YYDKDF (reference sequence). The CDR3: CATSRPGGTEAFF. DNA of the CDR3: TGTGCCACCAGCAGGCCGGGCGGCACTGAAGCTTTCTTT.

V and J are TRBV11-2 and TRBJ2-5; D could derive from TRBD1 or TRBD2 (5 bases each). CDR1 is SGHAT and CDR2 is FQNNGV in the germline V gene. Trimming left V 4 bases short and J 2 bases short, with 8 bases between. The CDR3 has 13 residues. Written as DNA, the CDR3 is TGTGCCAGCAGCTCCGGGACGCAAGAGACCCAGTACTTC. This gives the protein CASSSGTQETQYF.

This clone turned up a few times. This chain connects TRBV4-3 to TRBJ2-3, with 9 bases fitting TRBD2. The junction had 10 bases not matched to a gene; V was cut back by 4 bases and J by 5 bases. Germline values: CDR1 LGHNA, CDR2 YSLEER. CDR3 size: 16 residues. Here the CDR3 reads CASSPRGASGVDTQYF. The CDR3 coding sequence is TGCGCCAGCAGCCCAAGAGGGGCTAGCGGGGTAGATACGCAGTATTTT.

This chain links TRBV7-3 with TRBJ2-1, with 8 bases fitting TRBD2. The CDR3 runs 15 residues. The V gene's germline CDR1 is SGHTA and CDR2 FQGTGA. The trim removed 0 bases at V and 7 bases at J, leaving 5 bases unmatched. CDR3 region: CASSLTGTRSNEQFF. In nucleotides, the CDR3 is TGTGCCAGCAGCTTAACAGGGACTAGATCTAATGAGCAGTTCTTC.

This clone was detected a few times. The CDR3: CASSPGQGWEKLFF. Written as DNA, the CDR3 is TGTGCCAGCAGCCCTGGACAGGGATGGGAAAAACTGTTTTTT. V is TRBV7-3 and J is TRBJ1-4; 8 positions match TRBD1. This CDR3 is built from 14 residues. From germline, CDR1 is SGHTA and CDR2 FQGTGA. Trimming took 5 bases from V and 8 from J; bases not matched to a gene: 7.

In this sample, this clone turned up a few times. The chain couples TRBV19 to TRBJ2-1, with 9 bases identical to TRBD1. Germline lookup yields CDR1 LNHDA and CDR2 SQIVND (reference sequence). The J segment lost 7 bases and the V segment lost 6 bases, leaving 4 bases of the junction unmatched. The CDR3 runs 13 residues. This chain's CDR3 is CASRTGTGNEQFF. The DNA for the CDR3 is TGTGCCAGTAGAACCGGGACAGGGAATGAGCAGTTCTTC.

This clone was counted between two and nine times. This specimen includes other DNA sequences encoding the same CDR3. V gene TRBV7-2 combines with J gene TRBJ2-5; no definite D call. The CDR3 contains 11 residues. Deletions cut 2 bases from V and 5 bases from J, with 3 bases between. Germline lookup yields CDR1 SGHTA and CDR2 FQGNSA. CDR3 loop: CASSLTETQYF. The CDR3 DNA reads as TGTGCCAGCAGCTTAACTGAGACCCAGTACTTC.

The chain recombines TRBV7-2 with TRBJ2-3, with TRBD1 identical over 7 bases. Germline V lookup: CDR1 SGHTA, CDR2 FQGNSA. Germline trimming cut 1 base from V and 4 bases from J; bases unmatched to any gene: 2. CDR3 size: 14 residues. CDR3 loop: CASSLDQGADTQYF. CDR3 in DNA: TGTGCCAGCAGCTTAGACCAGGGGGCAGATACGCAGTATTTT.

This clone was counted only a few times. The J gene is TRBJ1-1, the V gene TRBV27; no definite D call. Trimming shortened V by 3 bases and J by 6 bases, and 5 bases separated the two germline ends. Germline V CDR1 and CDR2: MNHEY, SMNVEV (reference sequence). This CDR3 contains 11 residues. CDR3 loop: CASSFEAEAFF. The CDR3 DNA reads TGTGCCAGCAGTTTTGAGGCTGAAGCTTTCTTT.